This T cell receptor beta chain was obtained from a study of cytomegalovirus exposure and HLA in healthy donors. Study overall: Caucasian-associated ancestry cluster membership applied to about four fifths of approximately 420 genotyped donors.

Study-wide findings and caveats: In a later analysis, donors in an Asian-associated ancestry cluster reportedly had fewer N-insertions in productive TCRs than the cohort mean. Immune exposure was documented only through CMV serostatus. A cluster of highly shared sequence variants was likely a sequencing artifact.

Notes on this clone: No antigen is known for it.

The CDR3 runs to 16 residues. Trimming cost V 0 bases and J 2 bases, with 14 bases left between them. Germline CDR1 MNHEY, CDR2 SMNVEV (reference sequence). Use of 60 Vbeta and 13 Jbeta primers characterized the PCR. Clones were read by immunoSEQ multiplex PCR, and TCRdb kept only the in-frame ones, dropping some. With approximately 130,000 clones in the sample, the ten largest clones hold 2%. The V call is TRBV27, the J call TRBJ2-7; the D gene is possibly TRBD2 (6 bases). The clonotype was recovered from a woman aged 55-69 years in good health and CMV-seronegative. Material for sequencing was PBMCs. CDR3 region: CASSLSVGGVAYEQYF. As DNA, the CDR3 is TGTGCCAGCAGTTTATCAGTCGGCGGGGTAGCCTACGAGCAGTACTTC.